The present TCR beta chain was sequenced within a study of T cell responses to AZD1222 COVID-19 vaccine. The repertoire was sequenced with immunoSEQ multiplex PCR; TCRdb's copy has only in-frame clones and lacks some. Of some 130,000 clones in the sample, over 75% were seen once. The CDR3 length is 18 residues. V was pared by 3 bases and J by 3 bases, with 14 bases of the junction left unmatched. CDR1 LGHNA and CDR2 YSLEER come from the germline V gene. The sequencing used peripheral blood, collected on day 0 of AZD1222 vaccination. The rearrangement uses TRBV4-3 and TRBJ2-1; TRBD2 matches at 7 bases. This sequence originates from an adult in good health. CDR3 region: CASSQSPSGGIYYNEQFF. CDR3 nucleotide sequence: TGCGCCAGCAGCCAGTCCCCCTCCGGGGGGATCTACTACAATGAGCAGTTCTTC.